This T cell receptor (beta chain) was identified in a study of T cells after somatic rescue of genetic block. Generated by immunoSEQ multiplex PCR, the TCRdb table keeps only in-frame clones and is missing some. The top ten clones hold roughly 3% of a sample with tens of thousands of clones, 85% to 95% of them seen once. This CDR3 spans 13 amino acids. Germline V gene sequence: CDR1 SGHVS, CDR2 FNYEAQ. V lost 1 base and J 2 bases, leaving 6 bases between the germline ends. The J gene is TRBJ2-7, the V gene TRBV7-6; D gene uncertain. This sequence was found in a man aged 40-49 years. Sample: peripheral blood mononuclear cells (PBMCs). CDR3 protein: CASSLEETYEQYF. CDR3 in DNA: TGTGCCAGCAGCTTAGAGGAAACCTACGAGCAGTACTTC.